Listed below are T cell receptor beta chains from one sample, sequenced in a study of identical twins. TCRdb reanalysed the 5' RACE reads using MiXCR and keeps one entry per CDR3 protein. Among about 220,000 distinct CDR3 sequences listed, about 7.5% were seen once. Separately, the same data were catalogued under a study of yellow fever vaccine responses in identical twins.

Sequencing was carried out using memory (CD45RO+) T cells sorted from blood. Every receptor here comes from a woman aged 18 to 35 in good health. Each CDR3 is given with its conserved first and last residue. The D gene is left open where the match is weak. Clone size, where shown, is once, few, many, or a class for clones that have expanded.

size	D	V	J	DNA	CDR3
few	NA	TRBV3-1	TRBJ2-5	TGTGCCAGCAGCCAAGTAAGGCAGGAAGAGACCCAGTACTTC	CASSQVRQEETQYF
few	NA	TRBV27	TRBJ2-5	TGTGCCAGCAGTTTATCGCCGGCGGGCAAGACCCAGTACTTC	CASSLSPAGKTQYF
many	TRBD2	TRBV12-3/TRBV12-4	TRBJ2-5	TGTGCCAGCAGTTTAGGGGTAGCGGGAACCCAAGAGACCCAGTACTTC	CASSLGVAGTQETQYF
many	NA	TRBV3-1	TRBJ2-7	TGTGCCAGCAGCCTACAATCCGAGCAGTACTTC	CASSLQSEQYF
few	NA	TRBV20-1	TRBJ1-2	TGCAGTGCTAGAGGTGGTCGCCTGTCCTATGGCTACACCTTC	CSARGGRLSYGYTF
once	TRBD2	TRBV11-2	TRBJ2-6	TGTGCCAGCAGCAAAACCCTATACCGGGACTATCTCCCCGGGGCCAACGTCCTGACTTTC	CASSKTLYRDYLPGANVLTF
NA	NA	TRBV12-3/TRBV12-4	TRBJ2-2	TGTGCCAGCAGTTTAGCGACCCAACTGAACACCGGGGAGCTGTTTTTT	CASSLATQLNTGELFF
many	TRBD1	TRBV4-3	TRBJ2-1	TGCGCCAGCAGCGAAAACATACAAATCAGGGGGCAATTATACAATGAGCAGTTCTTC	CASSENIQIRGQLYNEQFF
many	NA	TRBV10-2	TRBJ2-7	TGCGCCAGCAGTGAGTCGACTTTCTACTACGAGCAGTACTTC	CASSESTFYYEQYF
NA	NA	TRBV4-3	TRBJ2-3	TGCGCCAGCAGAATGGCAGATACGCAGTATTTT	CASRMADTQYF
many	NA	TRBV6-6	TRBJ2-7	TGTGCCAGTCGGACAAACTCCTACGAGCAGTACTTC	CASRTNSYEQYF
NA	TRBD2	TRBV20-1	TRBJ2-1	TGCAGTGCTAGAGATGCGCCGGGACTAGCGAGAGGCCACTCCTACAATGAGCAGTTCTTC	CSARDAPGLARGHSYNEQFF
many	TRBD1	TRBV7-2	TRBJ1-5	TGTGCCAGCAGCTCCACAGGGGGCGCCGGTGACCAGCATTTT	CASSSTGGAGDQHF